Shown below are 26 T cell receptor beta chains from a single sample sequenced in a study of long-term antiretroviral therapy in people with HIV. Survey-level immunoSEQ v3.0 assays were run. The table came from immunoSEQ multiplex PCR; TCRdb's copy has only in-frame clones and leaves some out. The sample shows tens of thousands of clones, 84% of them seen only once. Here the sequenced sample was unsorted PBMCs, taken 0.4 years after starting antiretroviral therapy. The receptors were gathered from a man between 18 and 29 years old with HIV.

This clone occurred a few times. J is TRBJ1-4 and V is TRBV7-9; a weak D match, TRBD1 (5 bases). Germline loops: CDR1 SEHNR, CDR2 FQNEAQ (reference sequence). V was shortened by 5 bases and J by 0 bases, with 10 bases between the two germline ends. The CDR3 has 15 residues. The CDR3 protein is CASSPGTATNEKLFF. The CDR3 DNA follows: TGTGCCAGCAGCCCCGGGACGGCAACTAATGAAAAACTGTTTTTT.

This sequence joins TRBV27 and TRBJ2-1; TRBD2 matches 8 bases. Germline V CDR1 and CDR2: MNHEY, SMNVEV (reference sequence). V trimming: 1 base; J trimming: 2 bases; junction bases outside the gene matches: 4. The CDR3 consists of 16 residues. As DNA, the CDR3 is TGTGCCAGCAGTTTATGGGCGGGAGGCCCCTACAATGAGCAGTTCTTC. Translated, it gives CASSLWAGGPYNEQFF.

The chain links TRBV19 to TRBJ2-1; TRBD2 matches 9 bases. CDR3 length: 15 residues. From germline, CDR1 is LNHDA and CDR2 SQIVND (reference sequence). The V segment lost 5 bases and the J segment 8 bases; nucleotides outside the gene matches: 10. The CDR3 here is CASSLPSGTGDEQFF. The CDR3, as DNA: TGTGCCAGTAGTCTCCCTAGCGGGACGGGAGATGAGCAGTTCTTC.

V gene TRBV27 combines with J gene TRBJ2-7; TRBD2 matches at 8 bases. Germline trimming cut 3 bases from V and 2 bases from J; bases unmatched to any gene: 3. Germline assignment: CDR1 MNHEY and CDR2 SMNVEV (reference sequence). The CDR3 has 14 residues. The CDR3 region is CASSLRGAAYEQYF. Written as DNA, the CDR3 is TGTGCCAGCAGTTTGCGGGGGGCCGCCTACGAGCAGTACTTC.

The chain carries TRBV7-9 and TRBJ2-1; no clear D. The CDR3 contains 13 residues. V lost 4 bases, J lost 8 bases, and 12 bases lay in between. Germline V CDR1 and CDR2: SEHNR, FQNEAQ (reference sequence). The CDR3 is CASSSPTGHEQFF. Here the CDR3 DNA reads TGTGCCAGCAGCTCTCCGACGGGCCATGAGCAGTTCTTC.

This chain links TRBV28 with TRBJ1-2; D is unclear. V lost 3 bases, J lost 9 bases, and 14 bases lay in between. The CDR3 contains 13 residues. The germline V gene has CDR1 MDHEN and CDR2 SYDVKM. The CDR3 DNA reads as TGTGCCAGCAGTTTTAGGGAAGTTCAGCGCTACACCTTC. Translating it yields CASSFREVQRYTF.

The rearrangement links TRBV6-4 to TRBJ1-1; D uncertain. Per the germline V gene, CDR1 is MRHNA and CDR2 is SNTAGT. The length of the CDR3 is 14 residues. Trimming took 6 bases from V and 1 from J, leaving 12 bases between them. DNA for the CDR3: TGTGCCAGCAGGGAAACATCGGAGAACACTGAAGCTTTCTTT. Translated: CASRETSENTEAFF.

V and J are TRBV27 and TRBJ1-2; D not certain. The CDR3 has 11 amino acids. The V and J ends lost 4 bases and 5 bases respectively, with 5 bases between them. Looked up from germline, CDR1 is MNHEY and CDR2 is SMNVEV (reference sequence). The CDR3 loop reads CASSSGYGYTF. CDR3 DNA sequence: TGTGCCAGCAGTTCGGGGTATGGCTACACCTTC.

This CDR3 is CASSQGGVRDAFF. CDR3 sequence (DNA): TGTGCCAGCAGCCAAGGGGGAGTCAGGGATGCGTTCTTC. The rearrangement links TRBV14 to TRBJ2-1; either TRBD1 or TRBD2 may fit D (5 bases each). Germline V gives CDR1 SGHDN, CDR2 FVKESK. V was clipped by 1 base and J by 15 bases, with 16 bases between them. There are 13 residues in the CDR3.

CDR3 nucleotides: TGCGCCAGCAGCCAAGACGGGGGACAATGGGGAGATACGCAGTATTTT. As protein: CASSQDGGQWGDTQYF. V usage is TRBV4-1 and J usage is TRBJ2-3; the D gene could be TRBD1 or TRBD2 (6 bases each). Germline V gene sequence: CDR1 MGHRA, CDR2 YSYEKL. With 0 bases removed from V and 5 bases from J, the gap between germline ends came to 15 bases. CDR3 length: 16 residues.

A word on this clone: An end of the junction differs from the germline gene, which may be a read error. The chain's CDR3 is CASSLAGPGNAIYF. CDR3 DNA sequence: TGTGCCAGCAGCTTAGCAGGTCCTGGAAACGCCATATATTTT. The chain couples TRBV13 to TRBJ1-3, with D uncertain. CDR3 size: 14 residues. Germline CDR1 and CDR2: PRHDT and FYEKMQ (reference sequence).

The chain recombines TRBV28 with TRBJ1-4; possible D gene TRBD1, 6 bases. Trimming left V 6 bases short and J 4 bases short, with 15 bases between. The CDR3 has 15 amino acids. The germline CDR1 and CDR2 sequences are MDHEN and SYDVKM. This CDR3 is CASSPLQGGNEKLFF. The CDR3 coding sequence is TGTGCCAGCAGCCCCTTACAGGGAGGTAATGAAAAACTGTTTTTT.

The V gene is TRBV7-6, the J gene TRBJ2-1, with TRBD2 as a possible D gene (6 bases). The germline V gene encodes CDR1 SGHVS and CDR2 FNYEAQ. The V gene lost 5 bases and the J gene lost 0 bases, with 11 bases spanning the gap. The CDR3 length is 15 residues. The CDR3 loop is CASSQQTSSYNEQFF. CDR3 nucleotide sequence: TGTGCCAGCAGCCAGCAGACTAGCTCCTACAATGAGCAGTTCTTC.

The V call is TRBV29-1, the J call TRBJ2-7, with a possible D match to TRBD2 (6 bases). V was trimmed by 2 bases and J by 7 bases, leaving 18 bases between them. The CDR3 totals 14 residues. Per the germline V gene, CDR1 is SQVTM and CDR2 is ANQGSEA. The CDR3 loop is CSVENPGGVGEQYF. The DNA for the CDR3 is TGCAGCGTTGAAAACCCCGGGGGAGTAGGGGAGCAGTACTTC.

The CDR3 sequence: CASSATGVEQYF. The CDR3 DNA is TGTGCCAGTAGTGCGACAGGGGTCGAGCAGTACTTC. V usage is TRBV19 and J usage is TRBJ2-7; 8 bases match TRBD1. Germline loops: CDR1 LNHDA, CDR2 SQIVND (reference sequence). This CDR3 comprises 12 residues. The V gene end was trimmed by 5 bases and the J gene end by 6 bases; junction bases not matched to a gene: 3.

The chain recombines TRBV7-9 with TRBJ2-3; maybe TRBD1 (6 bases). The germline CDR1 and CDR2 sequences are SEHNR and FQNEAQ (reference sequence). The CDR3 extends over 15 amino acids. The ends were cut back, 5 bases at V and 2 bases at J, with 14 bases in the middle. The CDR3 spells CASSTTQGFTDTQYF. CDR3 DNA sequence: TGTGCCAGCAGCACTACACAGGGATTCACAGATACGCAGTATTTT. Using reference TRBV7-9 and TRBJ2-3 for the parts outside the CDR3, the full variable domain is DTGVSQNPRHKITKRGQNVTFRCDPISEHNRLYWYRQTLGQGPEFLTYFQNEAQLEKSRLLSDRFSAERPKGSFSTLEIQRTEQGDSAMYLCASSTTQGFTDTQYFGPGTRLTVL.

This chain joins TRBV7-6 and TRBJ2-7; D is perhaps TRBD2 (6 bases). V was pared by 3 bases and J by 3 bases, with 12 bases between. Germline CDR1 is SGHVS and CDR2 is FNYEAQ. The CDR3 is 14 amino acids. CDR3 amino acids: CASSFEETSYEQYF. DNA of the CDR3: TGTGCCAGCAGCTTCGAAGAGACTAGCTACGAGCAGTACTTC.

In DNA, the CDR3 is TGTGCCAGCAGTTACTCGGCAGGGGAGAGCTCCTACGAGCAGTACTTC. Protein sequence: CASSYSAGESSYEQYF. The V call is TRBV6-5, the J call TRBJ2-7; D possibly corresponds to TRBD1 (6 bases). V lost 0 bases and J 0 bases, leaving 12 bases between the germline ends. CDR3 size: 16 residues. Germline lookup yields CDR1 MNHEY and CDR2 SVGAGI.

The chain carries TRBV11-2 and TRBJ2-7; perhaps TRBD2 as D (5 bases). With 7 bases removed from V and 7 bases from J, the gap between germline ends came to 17 bases. The CDR3 sequence is 13 residues long. Germline CDR1 and CDR2: SGHAT and FQNNGV. CDR3 DNA: TGTGCCAGCACCCTGTCGCCGGGGTGGGAGCAGTACTTC. Translating it yields CASTLSPGWEQYF.

The rearrangement links TRBV5-6 to TRBJ2-3, with TRBD1 matching over 9 bases. V lost 2 bases to trimming and J lost 3 bases; unmatched junction nucleotides: 13. The CDR3 runs to 18 residues. The V gene's germline CDR1 is SGHDT and CDR2 YYEEEE. CDR3 nucleotides: TGTGCCAGCAGCTTTTCCTCCTACAGGGGGCCCCTTACAGATACGCAGTATTTT. Translation gives CASSFSSYRGPLTDTQYF.

The chain has TRBV9 and TRBJ2-7, with D perhaps TRBD2 (6 bases). CDR3 length: 14 residues. Looked up from germline, CDR1 is SGDLS and CDR2 is YYNGEE. Trimming removed 4 bases from V and 5 bases from J, with 16 bases in between. The CDR3 loop reads CASSSALGEDEQYF. CDR3 bases: TGTGCCAGCAGCTCGGCGCTTGGGGAGGACGAGCAGTACTTC.

This clone was counted only a few times. This chain links TRBV19 with TRBJ2-1; TRBD2 aligns across 11 bases. With V trimmed by 9 bases and J by 4 bases, 5 bases remained unmatched. This CDR3 is built from 14 residues. The germline CDR1 and CDR2 sequences are LNHDA and SQIVND (reference sequence). Written as DNA, the CDR3 is TGTGCCAGCAGACTAGCGGGGTCGTACAATGAGCAGTTCTTC. It encodes CASRLAGSYNEQFF.

The chain carries TRBV6-5 and TRBJ1-2; D perhaps matches TRBD1 (5 bases). The CDR3 extends over 15 amino acids. CDR1 MNHEY and CDR2 SVGAGI come from the germline V gene. V gave up 6 bases and J gave up 8 bases, with 22 bases separating them. This CDR3 reads CASSKPENRRGGYTF. In DNA, the CDR3 is TGTGCCAGCAGCAAACCCGAGAACAGGCGGGGAGGCTACACCTTC.

This sequence joins TRBV13 and TRBJ2-7; 7 nucleotides match TRBD1. V lost 5 bases and J lost 5; bases outside the gene matches: 12. The CDR3 has 15 amino acids. Germline CDR1 PRHDT, CDR2 FYEKMQ (reference sequence). In DNA, the CDR3 is TGTGCCAGCAGCCTACCCCGACAGGGAAGGCACGAGCAGTACTTC. Its protein product is CASSLPRQGRHEQYF. The full variable domain, in which reference TRBV13 and TRBJ2-7 provide the parts outside the CDR3, is AAGVIQSPRHLIKEKRETATLKCYPIPRHDTVYWYQQGPGQDPQFLISFYEKMQSDKGSIPDRFSAQQFSDYHSELNMSSLELGDSALYFCASSLPRQGRHEQYFGPGTRLTVT.

This clone has a single count. V is TRBV7-6 and J is TRBJ1-4; D may be TRBD1 (5 bases). Germline CDR1 reads SGHVS; CDR2 reads FNYEAQ. The CDR3 is made up of 14 amino acids. Between the trimmed V and J ends, which lost 1 base and 8 bases, there was a span of 11 bases. CDR3 sequence: CASSLGGRQEKLFF. The CDR3 DNA sequence: TGTGCCAGCAGCTTAGGAGGCAGACAGGAAAAACTGTTTTTT.

The chain recombines TRBV7-6 with TRBJ2-7; 8 bases are shared with TRBD2. The CDR3 length is 17 residues. Trimming took 4 bases from V and 2 from J; bases not matched to a gene: 13. Per the germline V gene, CDR1 is SGHVS and CDR2 is FNYEAQ. CDR3 nucleotide sequence: TGTGCCAGCAGCTCCGGTCGGGGGGGCCCGGGCGCCTACGAGCAGTACTTC. Its protein product is CASSSGRGGPGAYEQYF. Complete variable domain (other parts from reference TRBV7-6 and TRBJ2-7): GAGVSQSPRYKVTKRGQDVALRCDPISGHVSLYWYRQALGQGPEFLTYFNYEAQQDKSGLPNDRFSAERPEGSISTLTIQRTEQRDSAMYRCASSSGRGGPGAYEQYFGPGTRLTVT.